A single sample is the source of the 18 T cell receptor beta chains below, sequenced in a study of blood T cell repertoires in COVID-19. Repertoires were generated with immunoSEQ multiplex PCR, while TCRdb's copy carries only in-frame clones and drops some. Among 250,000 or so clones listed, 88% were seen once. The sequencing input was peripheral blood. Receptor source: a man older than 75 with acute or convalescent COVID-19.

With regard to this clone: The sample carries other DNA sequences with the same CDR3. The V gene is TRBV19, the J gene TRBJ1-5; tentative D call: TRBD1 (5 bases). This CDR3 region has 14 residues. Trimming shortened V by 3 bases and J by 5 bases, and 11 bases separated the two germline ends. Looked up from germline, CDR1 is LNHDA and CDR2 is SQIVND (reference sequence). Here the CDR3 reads CASSISGGDQPQHF. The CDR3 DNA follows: TGTGCCAGTAGTATCTCGGGGGGTGATCAGCCCCAGCATTTT. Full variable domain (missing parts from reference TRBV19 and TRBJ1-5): DGGITQSPKYLFRKEGQNVTLSCEQNLNHDAMYWYRQDPGQGLRLIYYSQIVNDFQKGDIAEGYSVSREKKESFPLTVTSAQKNPTAFYLCASSISGGDQPQHFGDGTRLSIL.

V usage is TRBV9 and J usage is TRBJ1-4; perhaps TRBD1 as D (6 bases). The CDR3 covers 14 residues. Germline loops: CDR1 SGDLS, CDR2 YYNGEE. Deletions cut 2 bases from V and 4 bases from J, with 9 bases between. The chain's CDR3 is CASSVQDSNEKLFF. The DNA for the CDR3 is TGTGCCAGCAGCGTTCAGGACAGTAATGAAAAACTGTTTTTT.

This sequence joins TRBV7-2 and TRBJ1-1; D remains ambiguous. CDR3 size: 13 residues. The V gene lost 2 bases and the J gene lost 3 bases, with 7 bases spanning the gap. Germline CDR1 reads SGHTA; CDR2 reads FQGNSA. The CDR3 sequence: CASSLTEDTEAFF. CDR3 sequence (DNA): TGTGCCAGCAGCTTAACAGAAGACACTGAAGCTTTCTTT.

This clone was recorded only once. Here the CDR3 DNA reads TGTGCCAGCAGCGCGGGACTCAAAAACATTCAGTACTTC. Amino acids: CASSAGLKNIQYF. The chain uses TRBV7-9 and TRBJ2-4; maybe TRBD2 (6 bases). The V gene lost 5 bases and the J gene lost 3 bases, with 8 bases spanning the gap. The germline CDR1 and CDR2 sequences are SEHNR and FQNEAQ (reference sequence). The CDR3 totals 13 residues. Together with reference TRBV7-9 and TRBJ2-4, the CDR3 gives the full variable domain: DTGVSQNPRHKITKRGQNVTFRCDPISEHNRLYWYRQTLGQGPEFLTYFQNEAQLEKSRLLSDRFSAERPKGSFSTLEIQRTEQGDSAMYLCASSAGLKNIQYFGAGTRLSVL.

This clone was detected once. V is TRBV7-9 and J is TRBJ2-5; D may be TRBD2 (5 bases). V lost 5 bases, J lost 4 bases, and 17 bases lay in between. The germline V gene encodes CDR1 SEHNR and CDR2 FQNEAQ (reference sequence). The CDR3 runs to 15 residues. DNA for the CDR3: TGTGCCAGCAGCCTATTAGAGAGCGGTGGAGAGACCCAGTACTTC. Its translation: CASSLLESGGETQYF. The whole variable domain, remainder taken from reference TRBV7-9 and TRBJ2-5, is DTGVSQNPRHKITKRGQNVTFRCDPISEHNRLYWYRQTLGQGPEFLTYFQNEAQLEKSRLLSDRFSAERPKGSFSTLEIQRTEQGDSAMYLCASSLLESGGETQYFGPGTRLLVL.

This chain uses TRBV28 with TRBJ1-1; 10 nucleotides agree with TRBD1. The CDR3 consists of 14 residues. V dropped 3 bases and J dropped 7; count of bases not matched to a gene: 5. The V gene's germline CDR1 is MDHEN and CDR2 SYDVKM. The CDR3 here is CASSLVGQGVEAFF. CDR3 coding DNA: TGTGCCAGCAGTTTGGTTGGACAGGGGGTTGAAGCTTTCTTT.

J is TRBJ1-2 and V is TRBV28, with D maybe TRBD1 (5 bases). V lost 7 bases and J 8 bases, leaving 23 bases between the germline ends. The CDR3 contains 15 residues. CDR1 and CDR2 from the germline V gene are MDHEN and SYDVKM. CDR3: CASTTPGGPLHGYTF. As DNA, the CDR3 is TGTGCCAGCACCACTCCCGGGGGACCTCTTCACGGCTACACCTTC.

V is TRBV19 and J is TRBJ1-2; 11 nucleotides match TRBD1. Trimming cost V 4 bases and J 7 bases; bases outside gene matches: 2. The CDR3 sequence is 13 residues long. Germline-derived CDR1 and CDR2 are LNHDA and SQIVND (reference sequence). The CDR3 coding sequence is TGTGCCAGTAGTAAGGACAGGGGGCCTGGCTACACCTTC. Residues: CASSKDRGPGYTF.

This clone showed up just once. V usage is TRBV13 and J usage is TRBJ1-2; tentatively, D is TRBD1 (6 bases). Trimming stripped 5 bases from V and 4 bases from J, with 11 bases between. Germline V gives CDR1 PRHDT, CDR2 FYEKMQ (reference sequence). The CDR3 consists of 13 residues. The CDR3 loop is CASSPDSSYGYTF. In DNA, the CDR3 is TGTGCCAGCAGCCCGGACAGCTCCTATGGCTACACCTTC.

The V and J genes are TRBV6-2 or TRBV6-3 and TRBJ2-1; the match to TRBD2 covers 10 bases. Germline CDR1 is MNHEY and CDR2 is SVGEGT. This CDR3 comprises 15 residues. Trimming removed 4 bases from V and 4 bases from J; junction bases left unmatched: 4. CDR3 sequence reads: CASSFRTSGYNEQFF. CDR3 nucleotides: TGTGCCAGCAGTTTCCGGACTAGCGGTTACAATGAGCAGTTCTTC.

The DNA of the CDR3 is TGTGCCAGCAGTACTGACAGGTCGGCTAATGAAAAACTGTTTTTT. It codes for CASSTDRSANEKLFF. The chain joins TRBV6-5 to TRBJ1-4; weak D call: TRBD1 (6 bases). The V and J ends lost 5 bases and 3 bases respectively, with 13 bases between them. CDR3 length equals 15 residues. Germline CDR1 is MNHEY and CDR2 is SVGAGI.

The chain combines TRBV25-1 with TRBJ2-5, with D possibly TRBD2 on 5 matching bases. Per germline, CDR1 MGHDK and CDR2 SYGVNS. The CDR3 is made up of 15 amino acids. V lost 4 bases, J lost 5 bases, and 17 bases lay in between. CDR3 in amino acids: CASSGVGVRGETQYF. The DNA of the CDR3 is TGTGCCAGCAGTGGGGTCGGGGTGCGAGGGGAGACCCAGTACTTC.

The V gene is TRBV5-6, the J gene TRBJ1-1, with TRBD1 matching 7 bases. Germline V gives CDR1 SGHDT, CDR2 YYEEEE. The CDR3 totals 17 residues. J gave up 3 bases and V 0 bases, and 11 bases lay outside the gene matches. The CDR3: CASSLVGRGRIYTEAFF. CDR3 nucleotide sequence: TGTGCCAGCAGCTTGGTGGGCAGGGGGAGAATTTACACTGAAGCTTTCTTT.

CDR3: CASSYRSSGIAQHF. Here the CDR3 DNA reads TGTGCCAGCAGTTACAGGTCCTCCGGGATAGCCCAGCATTTT. The rearrangement uses TRBV6-2 or TRBV6-3 and TRBJ1-5; D unresolved. The CDR3 spans 14 residues. Germline V gives CDR1 MNHEY, CDR2 SVGEGT. V lost 2 bases to trimming and J lost 11 bases, with 16 bases between them.

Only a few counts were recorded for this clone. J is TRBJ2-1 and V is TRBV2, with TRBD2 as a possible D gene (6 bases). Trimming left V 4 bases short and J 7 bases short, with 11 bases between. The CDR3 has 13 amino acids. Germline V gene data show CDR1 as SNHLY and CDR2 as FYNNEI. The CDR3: CASSGGLGNEQFF. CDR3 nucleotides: TGTGCCAGCAGTGGGGGACTGGGGAATGAGCAGTTCTTC.

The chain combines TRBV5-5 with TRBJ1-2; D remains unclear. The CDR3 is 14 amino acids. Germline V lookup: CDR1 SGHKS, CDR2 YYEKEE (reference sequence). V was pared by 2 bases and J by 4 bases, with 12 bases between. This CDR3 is CASSLTRAGYGYTF. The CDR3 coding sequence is TGTGCCAGCAGCTTAACTAGGGCTGGCTATGGCTACACCTTC. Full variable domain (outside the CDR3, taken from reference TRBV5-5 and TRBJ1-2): DAGVTQSPTHLIKTRGQQVTLRCSPISGHKSVSWYQQVLGQGPQFIFQYYEKEERGRGNFPDRFSARQFPNYSSELNVNALLLGDSALYLCASSLTRAGYGYTFGSGTRLTVV.

The CDR3 DNA reads as TGTGCCAGCGGGGGAGGGTTTGGCGGGGAGCTGTTTTTT. The encoded protein is CASGGGFGGELFF. The chain combines TRBV9 with TRBJ2-2; 7 bases agree with TRBD2. CDR1 is SGDLS, CDR2 YYNGEE, per germline. After removal of 7 bases from V and 7 bases from J, the junction contained 7 bases not matched to a gene. CDR3 size: 13 residues.

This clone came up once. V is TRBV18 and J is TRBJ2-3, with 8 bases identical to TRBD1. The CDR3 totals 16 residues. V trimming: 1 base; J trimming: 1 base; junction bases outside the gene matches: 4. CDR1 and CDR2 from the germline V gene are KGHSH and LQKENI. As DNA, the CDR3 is TGTGCCAGCTCACCACGGATGGACAGGGGCACAGATACGCAGTATTTT. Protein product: CASSPRMDRGTDTQYF.